This T cell receptor (beta chain) was captured in a study of blood T cell repertoires in COVID-19 (dated by TCRdb to the early 2020s). Regarding the study in general: The collaborator samples originated in the United States, Italy and Spain and spanned the acute and convalescent phases of COVID-19. The sample metadata nearly always contained a de-identified subject ID, COVID-19 status, age in years and sex. The material from the prospective study consisted of cDNA or gDNA derived from T cells, B-cell-depleted T cells, or PBMCs. Samples were obtained from the ongoing ImmuneRACE study (first 160 participants) and from 950 to 1,500 subjects provided by 6 global collaborators. Where available, HLA class I and class II types were obtained from metadata supplied by the sample provider rather than from assay-based typing. The repertoires were made available in a free public database intended to serve as a resource for research on the immune response to SARS-CoV-2. The dataset comprised deeply sampled blood TCRbeta repertoires from subjects exposed to, actively infected with, or recovered from COVID-19.

In Seattle, one collaborating source enrolled patients while the infection was active and tracked those patients longitudinally over the course of disease. Whole blood was collected in K2EDTA tubes by collaborating institutions according to the institutions' own protocols. Collaborator samples were shipped for TCRbeta analysis as frozen whole blood, isolated PBMCs, or DNA extracted from either sample type. The germline V gene (reference sequence) provides CDR1 LNHDA and CDR2 SQIVND. A distance of 12 bases separates the germline ends of V and J, which lose 0 bases and 4 bases respectively. The CDR3, from cysteine to phenylalanine, totals 15 residues. Only the CDR3 DNA is retained, 45 bases long and in frame from the first base. Beyond this particular receptor, the publication reports: The amount of clinical and demographic metadata varied by source and participant and was provided uncurated.

Notes on this clone: What antigen it recognizes has not been identified. Base qualities are not recorded, but no much larger clone differs from it by a single base.

TCRbeta CDR3 regions were amplified from genomic DNA using the immunoSEQ Assay, a bias-controlled multiplex PCR. In the paper's pipeline: The number of nucleated cells in each sample was estimated by amplification of reference gene primers within the assay. To quantify the absolute abundance of each unique TCRbeta CDR3 rearrangement, sequence reads were collapsed and filtered. For each sample, productive Simpson clonality was calculated as the square root of Simpson's diversity index over productive rearrangements. As stored in TCRdb, this immuneACCESS dataset retains in-frame rearrangements with V and J assigned. A fraction of the clones does not appear; measured against another copy, unresolved V genes explain less than half of the discrepancy, and the remainder lacks a known reason. The V and J calls and clone size are taken from that table; D and trimming were inferred from the DNA. For this sample the table gives approximately 290,000 clones, of which about 85% were detected only once. Clones ranked in the top ten supply 0.87% of the sample.

Rearrangement joined TRBV19 to TRBJ1-2, with the D gene not clear enough to name. The clonotype comes from a human donor with COVID-19, enrolled during active disease. The donor label of this sample is uncertain. Material: peripheral blood. In nucleotides, the sequence is TGTGCCAGTAGTATAGATCGAGATCCGAGCTATGGCTACACCTTC. Translation gives CASSIDRDPSYGYTF.